This T cell receptor beta chain was sequenced in a study of T cells after somatic rescue of genetic block. Libraries were prepared by immunoSEQ multiplex PCR; TCRdb keeps only in-frame clonotypes and omits some of them. The profile covers roughly 92,000 clones, with 70% to 90% appearing a single time and around 1.6% taken by the ten largest. The junction had 15 bases not matched to a gene; V was cut back by 2 bases and J by 11 bases. Germline CDR1 reads KGHSH; CDR2 reads LQKENI. The CDR3 totals 15 residues. The sequenced sample was peripheral blood mononuclear cells (PBMCs). The chain carries TRBV18 and TRBJ2-7; 7 nucleotides align to TRBD1. The receptor's source is a woman aged 18-29 years. The CDR3 is CASSPGTGTAPSKYF. The DNA of the CDR3 is TGTGCCAGCTCACCAGGGACCGGGACAGCCCCGAGTAAGTACTTC. The variable domain in full, completed from reference TRBV18 and TRBJ2-7, reads NAGVMQNPRHLVRRRGQEARLRCSPMKGHSHVYWYRQLPEEGLKFMVYLQKENIIDESGMPKERFSAEFPKEGPSILRIQQVVRGDSAAYFCASSPGTGTAPSKYFGPGTRLTVT.